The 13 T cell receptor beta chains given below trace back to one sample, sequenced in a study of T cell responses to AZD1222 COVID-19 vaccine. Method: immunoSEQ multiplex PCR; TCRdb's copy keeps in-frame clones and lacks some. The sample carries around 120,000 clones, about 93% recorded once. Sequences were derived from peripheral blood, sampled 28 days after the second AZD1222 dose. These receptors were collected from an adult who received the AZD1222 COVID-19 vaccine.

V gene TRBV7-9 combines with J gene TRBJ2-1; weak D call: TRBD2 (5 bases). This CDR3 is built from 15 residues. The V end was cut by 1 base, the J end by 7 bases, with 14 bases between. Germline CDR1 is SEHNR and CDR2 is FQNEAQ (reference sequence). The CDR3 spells CASSLGSLARNEQFF. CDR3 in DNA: TGTGCCAGCAGCTTAGGTAGCCTAGCTCGGAATGAGCAGTTCTTC.

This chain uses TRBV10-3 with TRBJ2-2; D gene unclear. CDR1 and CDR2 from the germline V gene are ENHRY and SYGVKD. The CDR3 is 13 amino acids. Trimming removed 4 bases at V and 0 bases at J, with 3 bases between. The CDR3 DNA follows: TGTGCCATCAGTGGATCGAACACCGGGGAGCTGTTTTTT. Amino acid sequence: CAISGSNTGELFF.

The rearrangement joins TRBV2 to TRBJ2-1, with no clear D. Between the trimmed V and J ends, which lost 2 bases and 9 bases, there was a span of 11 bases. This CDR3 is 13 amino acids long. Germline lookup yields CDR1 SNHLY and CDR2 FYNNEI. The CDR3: CASSESSVGEQFF. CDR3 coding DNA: TGTGCCAGCAGTGAATCCTCGGTGGGTGAGCAGTTCTTC.

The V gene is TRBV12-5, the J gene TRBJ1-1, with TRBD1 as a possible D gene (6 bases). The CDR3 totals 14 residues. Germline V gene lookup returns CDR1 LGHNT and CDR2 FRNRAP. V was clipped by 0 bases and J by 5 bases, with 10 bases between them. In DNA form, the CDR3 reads TGTGCTAGTGGTTTGGTAGAGGGGGATACTGAAGCTTTCTTT. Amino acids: CASGLVEGDTEAFF.

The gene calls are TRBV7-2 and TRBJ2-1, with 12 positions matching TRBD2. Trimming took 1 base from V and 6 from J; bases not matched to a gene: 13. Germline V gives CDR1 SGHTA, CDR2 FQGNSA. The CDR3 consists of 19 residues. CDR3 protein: CASSLVGGSLAGGLNEQFF. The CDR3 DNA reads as TGTGCCAGCAGCTTAGTGGGGGGTAGCCTAGCGGGAGGGCTCAATGAGCAGTTCTTC.

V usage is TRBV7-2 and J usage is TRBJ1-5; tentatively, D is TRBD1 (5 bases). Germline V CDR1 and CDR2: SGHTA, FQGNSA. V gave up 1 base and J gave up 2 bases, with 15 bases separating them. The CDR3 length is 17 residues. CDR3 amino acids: CASSLDFGGYGNQPQHF. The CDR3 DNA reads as TGTGCCAGCAGCTTAGACTTCGGGGGATATGGCAATCAGCCCCAGCATTTT.

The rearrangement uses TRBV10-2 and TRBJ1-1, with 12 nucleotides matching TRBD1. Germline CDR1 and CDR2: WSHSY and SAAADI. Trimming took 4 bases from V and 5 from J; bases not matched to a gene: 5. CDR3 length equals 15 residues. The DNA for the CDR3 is TGCGCCAGCAGTGGAGGGGACAGGGGGCGGACTGAAGCTTTCTTT. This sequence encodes CASSGGDRGRTEAFF.

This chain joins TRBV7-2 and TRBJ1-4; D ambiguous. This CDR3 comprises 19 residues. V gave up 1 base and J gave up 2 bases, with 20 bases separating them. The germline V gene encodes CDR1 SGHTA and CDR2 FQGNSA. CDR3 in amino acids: CASSLGLWRGRSTNEKLFF. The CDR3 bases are TGTGCCAGCAGCTTAGGATTATGGCGGGGAAGGTCGACTAATGAAAAACTGTTTTTT.

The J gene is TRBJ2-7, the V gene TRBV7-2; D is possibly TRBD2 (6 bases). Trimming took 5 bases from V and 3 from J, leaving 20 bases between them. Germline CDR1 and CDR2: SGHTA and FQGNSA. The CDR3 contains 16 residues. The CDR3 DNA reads TGTGCCAGCAGCAAACCGGGGGAGTGGAAGGACTACGAGCAGTACTTC. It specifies CASSKPGEWKDYEQYF.

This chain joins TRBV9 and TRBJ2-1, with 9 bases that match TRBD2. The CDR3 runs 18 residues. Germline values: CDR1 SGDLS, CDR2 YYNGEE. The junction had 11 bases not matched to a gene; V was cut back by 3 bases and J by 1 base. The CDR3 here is CASSETTSGLFSYNEQFF. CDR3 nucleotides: TGTGCCAGCAGCGAGACGACTAGCGGCCTCTTTTCCTACAATGAGCAGTTCTTC.

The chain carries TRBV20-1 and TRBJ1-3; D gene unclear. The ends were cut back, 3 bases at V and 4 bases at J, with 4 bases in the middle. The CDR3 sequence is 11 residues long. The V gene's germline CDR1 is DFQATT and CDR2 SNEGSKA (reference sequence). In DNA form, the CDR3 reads TGCAGTGCTAGCCGAGGAAACACCATATATTTT. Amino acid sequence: CSASRGNTIYF.

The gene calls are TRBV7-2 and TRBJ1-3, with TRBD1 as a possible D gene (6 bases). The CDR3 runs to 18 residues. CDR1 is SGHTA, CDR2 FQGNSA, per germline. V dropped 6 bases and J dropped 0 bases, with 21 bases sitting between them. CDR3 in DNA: TGTGCCAGCAGGCCTTTTCCGGGACAAAAGTCCTCTGGAAACACCATATATTTT. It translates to CASRPFPGQKSSGNTIYF.

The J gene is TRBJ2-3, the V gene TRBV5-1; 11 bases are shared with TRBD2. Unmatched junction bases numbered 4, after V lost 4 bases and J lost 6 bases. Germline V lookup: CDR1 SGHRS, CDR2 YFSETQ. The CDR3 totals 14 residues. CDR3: CASSIRTSGDTQYF. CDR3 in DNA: TGCGCCAGCAGCATACGGACTAGCGGGGATACGCAGTATTTT.